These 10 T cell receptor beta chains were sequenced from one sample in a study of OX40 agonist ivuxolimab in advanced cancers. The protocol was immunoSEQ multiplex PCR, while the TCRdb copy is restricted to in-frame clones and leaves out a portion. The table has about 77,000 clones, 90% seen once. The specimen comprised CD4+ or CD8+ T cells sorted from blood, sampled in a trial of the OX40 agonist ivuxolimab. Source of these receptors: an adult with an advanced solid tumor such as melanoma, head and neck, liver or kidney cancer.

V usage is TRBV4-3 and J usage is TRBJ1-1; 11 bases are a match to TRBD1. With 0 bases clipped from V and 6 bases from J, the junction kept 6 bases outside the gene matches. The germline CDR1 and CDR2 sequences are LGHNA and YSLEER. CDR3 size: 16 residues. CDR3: CASSQDRTGGASEAFF. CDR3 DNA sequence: TGCGCCAGCAGCCAAGATCGGACAGGGGGCGCTTCTGAAGCTTTCTTT.

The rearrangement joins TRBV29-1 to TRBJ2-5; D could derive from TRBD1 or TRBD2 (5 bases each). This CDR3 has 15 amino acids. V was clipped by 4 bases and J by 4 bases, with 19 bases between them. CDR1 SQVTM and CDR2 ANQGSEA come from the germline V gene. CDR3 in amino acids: CSVALGLEGRETQYF. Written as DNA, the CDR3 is TGCAGCGTTGCCCTAGGGTTAGAGGGGAGAGAGACCCAGTACTTC.

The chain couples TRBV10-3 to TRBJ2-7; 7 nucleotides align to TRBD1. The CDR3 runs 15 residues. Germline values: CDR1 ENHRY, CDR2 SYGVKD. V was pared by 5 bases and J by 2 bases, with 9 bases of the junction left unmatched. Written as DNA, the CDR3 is TGTGCCATCAGTCCCCGCAGGGACAGTCCCTACGAGCAGTACTTC. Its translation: CAISPRRDSPYEQYF.

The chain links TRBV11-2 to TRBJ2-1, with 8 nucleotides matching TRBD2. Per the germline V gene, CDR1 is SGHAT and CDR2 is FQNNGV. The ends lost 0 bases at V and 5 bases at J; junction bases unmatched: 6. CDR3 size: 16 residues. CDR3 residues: CASSLDYGRANNEQFF. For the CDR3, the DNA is TGTGCCAGCAGCTTAGATTACGGGAGGGCCAACAATGAGCAGTTCTTC.

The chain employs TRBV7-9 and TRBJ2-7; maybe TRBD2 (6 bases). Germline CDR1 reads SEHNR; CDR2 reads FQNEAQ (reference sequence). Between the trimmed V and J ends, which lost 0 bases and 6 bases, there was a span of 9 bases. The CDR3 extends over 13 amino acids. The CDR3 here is CASSLAGGSEQYF. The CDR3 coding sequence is TGTGCCAGCAGCTTAGCGGGAGGCTCCGAGCAGTACTTC.

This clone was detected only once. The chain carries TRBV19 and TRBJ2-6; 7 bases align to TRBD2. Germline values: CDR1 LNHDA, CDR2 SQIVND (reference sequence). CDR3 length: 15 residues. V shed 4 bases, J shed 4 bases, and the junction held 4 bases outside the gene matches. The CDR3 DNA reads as TGTGCCAGTAGTAAAACGGGAGGCGGGGCCAACGTCCTGACTTTC. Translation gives CASSKTGGGANVLTF.

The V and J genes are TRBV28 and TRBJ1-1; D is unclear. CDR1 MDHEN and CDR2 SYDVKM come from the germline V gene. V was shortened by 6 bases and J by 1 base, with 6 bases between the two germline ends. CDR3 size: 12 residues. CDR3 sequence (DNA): TGTGCCAGCAGCGGGTCGAACACTGAAGCTTTCTTT. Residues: CASSGSNTEAFF.

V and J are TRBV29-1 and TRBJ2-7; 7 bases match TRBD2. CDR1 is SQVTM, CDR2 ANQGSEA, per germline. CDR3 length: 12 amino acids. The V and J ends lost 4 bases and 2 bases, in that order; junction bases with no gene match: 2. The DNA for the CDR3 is TGCAGCGTTGCAGGGACTACCTACGAGCAGTACTTC. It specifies CSVAGTTYEQYF.

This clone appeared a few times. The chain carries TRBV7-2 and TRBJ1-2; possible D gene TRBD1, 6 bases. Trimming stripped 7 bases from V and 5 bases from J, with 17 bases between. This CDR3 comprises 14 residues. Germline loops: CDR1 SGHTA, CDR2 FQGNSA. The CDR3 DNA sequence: TGTGCCAGCACCGAGCAGACAGGAGGTTATGGCTACACCTTC. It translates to CASTEQTGGYGYTF.

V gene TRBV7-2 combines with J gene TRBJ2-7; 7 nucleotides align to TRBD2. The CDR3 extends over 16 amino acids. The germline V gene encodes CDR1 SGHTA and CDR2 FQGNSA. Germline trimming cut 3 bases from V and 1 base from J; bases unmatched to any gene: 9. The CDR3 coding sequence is TGTGCCAGCAGCTTCTTCGCTAGCGGAGATTCCTACGAGCAGTACTTC. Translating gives CASSFFASGDSYEQYF.